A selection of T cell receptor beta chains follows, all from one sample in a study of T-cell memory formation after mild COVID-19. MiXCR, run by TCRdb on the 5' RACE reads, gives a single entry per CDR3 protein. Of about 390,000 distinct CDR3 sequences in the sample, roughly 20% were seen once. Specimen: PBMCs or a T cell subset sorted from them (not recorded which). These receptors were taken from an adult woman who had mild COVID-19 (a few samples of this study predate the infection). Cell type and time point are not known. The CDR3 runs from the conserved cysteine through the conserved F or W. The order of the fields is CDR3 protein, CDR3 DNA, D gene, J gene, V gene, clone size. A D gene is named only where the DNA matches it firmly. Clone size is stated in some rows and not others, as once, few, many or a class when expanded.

CDR3 protein: CASSPPLEYGYTF
CDR3 DNA: TGCGCCAGCAGCCCGCCCTTAGAGTATGGCTACACCTTC
D gene: .
J gene: TRBJ1-2
V gene: TRBV4-1
clone size: .

CDR3 protein: CASSLRGDAYNEQFF
CDR3 DNA: TGTGCCAGCAGCCTTCGTGGCGACGCGTACAATGAGCAGTTCTTC
D gene: .
J gene: TRBJ2-1
V gene: TRBV7-3
clone size: few

CDR3 protein: CASLDYGYTF
CDR3 DNA: TGTGCCAGTCTCGACTATGGCTACACCTTC
D gene: .
J gene: TRBJ1-2
V gene: TRBV6-6
clone size: .

CDR3 protein: CASSSSPGQGSAYEQYF
CDR3 DNA: TGCGCCAGCAGCTCCTCGCCAGGACAGGGCAGCGCCTACGAGCAGTACTTC
D gene: TRBD1
J gene: TRBJ2-7
V gene: TRBV5-1
clone size: .

CDR3 protein: CASSLLYQPQHF
CDR3 DNA: TGTGCCAGCAGCTTACTCTATCAGCCCCAGCATTTT
D gene: .
J gene: TRBJ1-5
V gene: TRBV7-8
clone size: .

CDR3 protein: CASSYSNGGPRPGELFF
CDR3 DNA: TGTGCCAGCAGTTACTCGAACGGGGGACCCAGGCCCGGGGAGCTGTTTTTT
D gene: .
J gene: TRBJ2-2
V gene: TRBV6-5
clone size: .

CDR3 protein: CASSFPGTENSPLHF
CDR3 DNA: TGTGCCAGCAGCTTCCCCGGGACAGAGAATTCACCCCTCCACTTT
D gene: TRBD1
J gene: TRBJ1-6
V gene: TRBV11-2
clone size: .

CDR3 protein: CASRTLLGREETQYF
CDR3 DNA: TGTGCCAGCAGAACCCTACTAGGGAGGGAAGAGACCCAGTACTTC
D gene: TRBD2
J gene: TRBJ2-5
V gene: TRBV27
clone size: few

CDR3 protein: CASSLALGLYNEQFF
CDR3 DNA: TGCGCCAGCAGCCTTGCACTAGGACTTTACAATGAGCAGTTCTTC
D gene: .
J gene: TRBJ2-1
V gene: TRBV4-3
clone size: .

CDR3 protein: CASSQGPAGRETQYF
CDR3 DNA: TGTGCCAGCAGCCAAGGGCCAGCAGGGAGGGAGACCCAGTACTTC
D gene: .
J gene: TRBJ2-5
V gene: TRBV3-1
clone size: few

CDR3 protein: CASIETFSSYNEQFF
CDR3 DNA: TGTGCCAGCATCGAAACGTTCAGCTCCTACAATGAGCAGTTCTTC
D gene: .
J gene: TRBJ2-1
V gene: TRBV6-1
clone size: .

CDR3 protein: CASSPGTSLAKNIQYF
CDR3 DNA: TGTGCCAGCAGCCCCGGAACGTCCCTAGCCAAAAACATTCAGTACTTC
D gene: .
J gene: TRBJ2-4
V gene: TRBV7-9
clone size: .

CDR3 protein: CATSDSTPGQAGETQYF
CDR3 DNA: TGTGCCACCAGTGATTCGACACCGGGACAAGCCGGGGAGACCCAGTACTTC
D gene: .
J gene: TRBJ2-5
V gene: TRBV24-1
clone size: few

CDR3 protein: CASSLSLTGGTEAFF
CDR3 DNA: TGCGCCAGCAGCCTTTCCTTAACAGGGGGCACTGAAGCTTTCTTT
D gene: TRBD1
J gene: TRBJ1-1
V gene: TRBV5-1
clone size: .

CDR3 protein: CASSYELASGGTQYF
CDR3 DNA: TGTGCCAGCAGTTACGAATTGGCTAGCGGGGGGACCCAGTACTTC
D gene: TRBD2
J gene: TRBJ2-5
V gene: TRBV6-6
clone size: .

CDR3 protein: CSAPLHSGSHQETQYF
CDR3 DNA: TGCAGTGCTCCGCTCCATAGCGGGTCACACCAAGAGACCCAGTACTTC
D gene: TRBD2
J gene: TRBJ2-5
V gene: TRBV20-1
clone size: few

CDR3 protein: CASSQDSASYGYTF
CDR3 DNA: TGTGCCAGCAGCCAAGACTCAGCTAGCTATGGCTACACCTTC
D gene: .
J gene: TRBJ1-2
V gene: TRBV3-1
clone size: few

CDR3 protein: CASSLSPQSPLHF
CDR3 DNA: TGTGCCAGCAGCTTAAGCCCGCAATCACCCCTCCACTTT
D gene: .
J gene: TRBJ1-6
V gene: TRBV7-9
clone size: many

CDR3 protein: CASSKDSSYEQYF
CDR3 DNA: TGTGCCAGTAGTAAAGACAGCTCCTACGAGCAGTACTTC
D gene: .
J gene: TRBJ2-7
V gene: TRBV19
clone size: .

CDR3 protein: CASSWGLAANTGELFF
CDR3 DNA: TGTGCCAGCAGCTGGGGACTAGCGGCAAACACCGGGGAGCTGTTTTTT
D gene: TRBD2
J gene: TRBJ2-2
V gene: TRBV5-4
clone size: .

CDR3 protein: CASSQSGGAVYEQYF
CDR3 DNA: TGTGCCAGCAGCCAAAGCGGGGGGGCGGTCTACGAGCAGTACTTC
D gene: TRBD2
J gene: TRBJ2-7
V gene: TRBV3-1
clone size: few

CDR3 protein: CSVEDNQETQYF
CDR3 DNA: TGCAGCGTTGAGGACAACCAAGAGACCCAGTACTTC
D gene: .
J gene: TRBJ2-5
V gene: TRBV29-1
clone size: few

CDR3 protein: CASSWEGAQEQYF
CDR3 DNA: TGTGCCAGCAGCTGGGAGGGGGCGCAGGAGCAGTACTTC
D gene: .
J gene: TRBJ2-7
V gene: TRBV5-6
clone size: few

CDR3 protein: CASSLGLAGSQSTDTQYF
CDR3 DNA: TGCGCCAGCAGCTTGGGCCTAGCGGGGTCCCAAAGCACAGATACGCAGTATTTT
D gene: TRBD2
J gene: TRBJ2-3
V gene: TRBV5-1
clone size: .

CDR3 protein: CASRGLAFSTDTQYF
CDR3 DNA: TGTGCCAGCAGGGGACTAGCGTTTAGCACAGATACGCAGTATTTT
D gene: TRBD2
J gene: TRBJ2-3
V gene: TRBV7-9
clone size: few

CDR3 protein: CASSLGQTHNEQFF
CDR3 DNA: TGTGCCAGCAGTTTAGGGCAGACTCACAATGAGCAGTTCTTC
D gene: .
J gene: TRBJ2-1
V gene: TRBV12-3/TRBV12-4
clone size: few

CDR3 protein: CASSSPGGGVYGYTF
CDR3 DNA: TGTGCCAGCAGCTCCCCGGGGGGGGGGGTCTATGGCTACACCTTC
D gene: .
J gene: TRBJ1-2
V gene: TRBV7-2
clone size: .

CDR3 protein: CASRASGAERTQYF
CDR3 DNA: TGTGCCAGCAGAGCGAGCGGGGCAGAGCGAACCCAGTACTTC
D gene: TRBD2
J gene: TRBJ2-5
V gene: TRBV3-1
clone size: .

CDR3 protein: CASSSSSGGSGNEQFF
CDR3 DNA: TGCGCCAGCAGTTCTTCTAGCGGGGGAAGTGGGAATGAGCAGTTCTTC
D gene: TRBD2
J gene: TRBJ2-1
V gene: TRBV5-1
clone size: .

CDR3 protein: CASSLPGSGEQYF
CDR3 DNA: TGTGCCAGCAGCTTGCCGGGGTCGGGTGAGCAGTACTTC
D gene: .
J gene: TRBJ2-7
V gene: TRBV5-5
clone size: .

CDR3 protein: CASSPERVSYEQYF
CDR3 DNA: TGCGCCAGCAGCCCGGAGAGGGTCTCCTACGAGCAGTACTTC
D gene: .
J gene: TRBJ2-7
V gene: TRBV5-1
clone size: few

CDR3 protein: CASSFRDRGPEETQYF
CDR3 DNA: TGCGCCAGCAGCTTTAGGGACAGGGGGCCGGAGGAGACCCAGTACTTC
D gene: TRBD1
J gene: TRBJ2-5
V gene: TRBV5-1
clone size: .

CDR3 protein: CASQRAHSNTEAFF
CDR3 DNA: TGTGCCAGTCAGCGGGCCCACTCGAACACTGAAGCTTTCTTT
D gene: .
J gene: TRBJ1-1
V gene: TRBV6-5
clone size: once

CDR3 protein: CASSVALAGASTDTQYF
CDR3 DNA: TGTGCCAGCAGCGTAGCTCTAGCGGGGGCCTCCACAGATACGCAGTATTTT
D gene: TRBD2
J gene: TRBJ2-3
V gene: TRBV9
clone size: few

CDR3 protein: CASSLGPGTGGENTEAFF
CDR3 DNA: TGTGCCAGCAGCTTAGGCCCCGGGACAGGGGGCGAGAACACTGAAGCTTTCTTT
D gene: TRBD1
J gene: TRBJ1-1
V gene: TRBV7-6
clone size: few

CDR3 protein: CASSLARANVLTF
CDR3 DNA: TGTGCCAGCAGCCTAGCCAGGGCCAACGTCCTGACTTTC
D gene: .
J gene: TRBJ2-6
V gene: TRBV5-6
clone size: .

CDR3 protein: CASSFILAGVPHEQFF
CDR3 DNA: TGTGCCAGCAGCTTTATATTAGCGGGGGTCCCCCATGAGCAGTTCTTC
D gene: TRBD2
J gene: TRBJ2-1
V gene: TRBV12-3/TRBV12-4
clone size: few

CDR3 protein: CASKPPQPTADNEQFF
CDR3 DNA: TGTGCCAGCAAGCCTCCACAGCCGACCGCCGACAATGAGCAGTTCTTC
D gene: .
J gene: TRBJ2-1
V gene: TRBV6-2/TRBV6-3
clone size: .

CDR3 protein: CASSSPGTTNTGELFF
CDR3 DNA: TGTGCCAGCAGTTCCCCCGGGACAACGAACACCGGGGAGCTGTTTTTT
D gene: .
J gene: TRBJ2-2
V gene: TRBV6-5
clone size: .